This paragraph covers one TCR beta chain sequence. These data belong to a study of blood T cell repertoires in COVID-19. Study-wide background: Samples representing acute and convalescent COVID-19 were sourced from the United States, Italy and Spain. In each case, the material was cDNA or gDNA derived from T cells, B-cell-depleted T cells, or PBMCs.

Enrollment of patients from Seattle took place during active infection, with longitudinal follow-up. The germline CDR1 and CDR2 sequences are GTSNPN and SVGIG (reference sequence). With V trimmed by 4 bases and J by 3 bases, 7 bases remained unmatched. This CDR3 region has 15 residues. Authors' methods: Quantification of nucleated cells was approximated via reference gene primer amplification. Profiled with immunoSEQ multiplex PCR; TCRdb holds only in-frame clones, not every one. Clone size and V and J calls were adopted from that table, with D and trimming inferred from the DNA. The data contain about 250,000 clones, around 86% of them singletons.

Sequenced material: peripheral blood. The genes are TRBV30 and TRBJ2-1; TRBD2 aligns across 9 bases. The source is a woman over 75 with COVID-19, enrolled during active disease. The CDR3: CAWTVGTSLYNEQFF. Written as DNA, the CDR3 is TGTGCCTGGACCGTCGGGACTAGCCTCTACAATGAGCAGTTCTTC.